Presented here are 10 T cell receptor beta chains from one specimen sequenced in a study of cytomegalovirus exposure and HLA in healthy donors. Only in-frame clones appear in the TCRdb table, and some are missing; sequencing was by immunoSEQ multiplex PCR. The table records some 49,000 clones, about 90% of them present only once. Source material: PBMCs. The origin of the receptors is a young man in good health and CMV-seronegative.

This clone was seen a single time. DNA of the CDR3: TGTGCCAGCAGTCCGCTACTGGGACACATGAACACTGAAGCTTTCTTT. This codes for CASSPLLGHMNTEAFF. The chain uses TRBV28 and TRBJ1-1; D possibly corresponds to TRBD1 (6 bases). The ends were cut back, 5 bases at V and 0 bases at J, with 16 bases in the middle. CDR1 MDHEN and CDR2 SYDVKM come from the germline V gene. This CDR3 is built from 16 residues.

The V call is TRBV9, the J call TRBJ2-7; 8 bases align to TRBD2. This CDR3 is built from 15 residues. Germline V gene data show CDR1 as SGDLS and CDR2 as YYNGEE. The V segment lost 0 bases and the J segment 4 bases; nucleotides outside the gene matches: 6. The CDR3 nucleotides read TGTGCCAGCAGCGTAGGAAGCGGGAGTCAGTACGAGCAGTACTTC. This translates into CASSVGSGSQYEQYF.

The CDR3 DNA reads TGTGCCAGCAGCCAAGCCGACAGGAGGGCTTTCTTT. Amino acid sequence: CASSQADRRAFF. The chain recombines TRBV14 with TRBJ1-1; TRBD1 is a possible D gene (6 bases). The CDR3 runs to 12 residues. Germline-derived CDR1 and CDR2 are SGHDN and FVKESK. V dropped 1 base and J dropped 11 bases, with 11 bases sitting between them.

The V gene is TRBV7-9, the J gene TRBJ2-5; TRBD1 is a possible D gene (6 bases). Deletions cut 5 bases from V and 5 bases from J, with 12 bases between. CDR1 and CDR2 (germline): SEHNR, FQNEAQ (reference sequence). This CDR3 contains 13 residues. The CDR3 region has the DNA TGTGCCAGCAGCCCGAGGGGGTGGGAGACCCAGTACTTC. Encoded protein: CASSPRGWETQYF.

This sequence joins TRBV27 and TRBJ2-3; 9 bases line up with TRBD2. This CDR3 spans 17 amino acids. Germline V gives CDR1 MNHEY, CDR2 SMNVEV (reference sequence). V dropped 5 bases and J dropped 4; count of bases not matched to a gene: 13. In nucleotides, the CDR3 is TGTGCCAGCAGTCCGCCCCCTCCGCGGGAGGGCCCAGATACGCAGTATTTT. Translated: CASSPPPPREGPDTQYF.

The chain carries TRBV28 and TRBJ2-7; 8 bases align to TRBD1. V lost 4 bases and J lost 3; bases outside the gene matches: 2. The CDR3 totals 13 residues. Germline assignment: CDR1 MDHEN and CDR2 SYDVKM. DNA of the CDR3: TGTGCCAGCAGTTCCGGGACAGGCTACGAGCAGTACTTC. Its protein product is CASSSGTGYEQYF.

The chain combines TRBV5-1 with TRBJ2-5, with TRBD1 matching 9 bases. Germline values: CDR1 SGHRS, CDR2 YFSETQ. The CDR3 length is 15 residues. The V segment lost 8 bases and the J segment 1 base; nucleotides outside the gene matches: 9. The CDR3 is CASWTGAGFQETQYF. In nucleotides, the CDR3 is TGCGCCAGTTGGACAGGGGCCGGATTCCAAGAGACCCAGTACTTC. Variable domain in full (rest from reference TRBV5-1 and TRBJ2-5): KAGVTQTPRYLIKTRGQQVTLSCSPISGHRSVSWYQQTPGQGLQFLFEYFSETQRNKGNFPGRFSGRQFSNSRSEMNVSTLELGDSALYLCASWTGAGFQETQYFGPGTRLLVL.

This chain joins TRBV9 and TRBJ2-3, with a possible D match to TRBD2 (6 bases). This CDR3 contains 16 residues. The germline CDR1 and CDR2 sequences are SGDLS and YYNGEE. V was cut by 2 bases and J by 5 bases, with 18 bases left in between. The CDR3 DNA reads as TGTGCCAGCAGCGTCCTCCGGGGGACCTGCGAAGATACGCAGTATTTT. It encodes CASSVLRGTCEDTQYF.

The chain uses TRBV10-3 and TRBJ2-5, with D tentatively TRBD1 (5 bases). Germline assignment: CDR1 ENHRY and CDR2 SYGVKD. The CDR3 spans 15 residues. V was pared by 0 bases and J by 0 bases, with 8 bases between. For the CDR3, the DNA is TGTGCCATCAGTGAGTCGGACAAGTACCAAGAGACCCAGTACTTC. This translates into CAISESDKYQETQYF.

Here the CDR3 DNA reads TGCGCCAGCAGTCCAGGGGGGTCGGGATCCAATGAGCAGTTCTTC. Translation gives CASSPGGSGSNEQFF. V and J are TRBV10-1 and TRBJ2-1, with D possibly TRBD1 on 7 matching bases. The CDR3 extends over 15 amino acids. Per germline, CDR1 WNHNN and CDR2 SYGVQD (reference sequence). Trimming cost V 5 bases and J 6 bases, with 17 bases left between them.